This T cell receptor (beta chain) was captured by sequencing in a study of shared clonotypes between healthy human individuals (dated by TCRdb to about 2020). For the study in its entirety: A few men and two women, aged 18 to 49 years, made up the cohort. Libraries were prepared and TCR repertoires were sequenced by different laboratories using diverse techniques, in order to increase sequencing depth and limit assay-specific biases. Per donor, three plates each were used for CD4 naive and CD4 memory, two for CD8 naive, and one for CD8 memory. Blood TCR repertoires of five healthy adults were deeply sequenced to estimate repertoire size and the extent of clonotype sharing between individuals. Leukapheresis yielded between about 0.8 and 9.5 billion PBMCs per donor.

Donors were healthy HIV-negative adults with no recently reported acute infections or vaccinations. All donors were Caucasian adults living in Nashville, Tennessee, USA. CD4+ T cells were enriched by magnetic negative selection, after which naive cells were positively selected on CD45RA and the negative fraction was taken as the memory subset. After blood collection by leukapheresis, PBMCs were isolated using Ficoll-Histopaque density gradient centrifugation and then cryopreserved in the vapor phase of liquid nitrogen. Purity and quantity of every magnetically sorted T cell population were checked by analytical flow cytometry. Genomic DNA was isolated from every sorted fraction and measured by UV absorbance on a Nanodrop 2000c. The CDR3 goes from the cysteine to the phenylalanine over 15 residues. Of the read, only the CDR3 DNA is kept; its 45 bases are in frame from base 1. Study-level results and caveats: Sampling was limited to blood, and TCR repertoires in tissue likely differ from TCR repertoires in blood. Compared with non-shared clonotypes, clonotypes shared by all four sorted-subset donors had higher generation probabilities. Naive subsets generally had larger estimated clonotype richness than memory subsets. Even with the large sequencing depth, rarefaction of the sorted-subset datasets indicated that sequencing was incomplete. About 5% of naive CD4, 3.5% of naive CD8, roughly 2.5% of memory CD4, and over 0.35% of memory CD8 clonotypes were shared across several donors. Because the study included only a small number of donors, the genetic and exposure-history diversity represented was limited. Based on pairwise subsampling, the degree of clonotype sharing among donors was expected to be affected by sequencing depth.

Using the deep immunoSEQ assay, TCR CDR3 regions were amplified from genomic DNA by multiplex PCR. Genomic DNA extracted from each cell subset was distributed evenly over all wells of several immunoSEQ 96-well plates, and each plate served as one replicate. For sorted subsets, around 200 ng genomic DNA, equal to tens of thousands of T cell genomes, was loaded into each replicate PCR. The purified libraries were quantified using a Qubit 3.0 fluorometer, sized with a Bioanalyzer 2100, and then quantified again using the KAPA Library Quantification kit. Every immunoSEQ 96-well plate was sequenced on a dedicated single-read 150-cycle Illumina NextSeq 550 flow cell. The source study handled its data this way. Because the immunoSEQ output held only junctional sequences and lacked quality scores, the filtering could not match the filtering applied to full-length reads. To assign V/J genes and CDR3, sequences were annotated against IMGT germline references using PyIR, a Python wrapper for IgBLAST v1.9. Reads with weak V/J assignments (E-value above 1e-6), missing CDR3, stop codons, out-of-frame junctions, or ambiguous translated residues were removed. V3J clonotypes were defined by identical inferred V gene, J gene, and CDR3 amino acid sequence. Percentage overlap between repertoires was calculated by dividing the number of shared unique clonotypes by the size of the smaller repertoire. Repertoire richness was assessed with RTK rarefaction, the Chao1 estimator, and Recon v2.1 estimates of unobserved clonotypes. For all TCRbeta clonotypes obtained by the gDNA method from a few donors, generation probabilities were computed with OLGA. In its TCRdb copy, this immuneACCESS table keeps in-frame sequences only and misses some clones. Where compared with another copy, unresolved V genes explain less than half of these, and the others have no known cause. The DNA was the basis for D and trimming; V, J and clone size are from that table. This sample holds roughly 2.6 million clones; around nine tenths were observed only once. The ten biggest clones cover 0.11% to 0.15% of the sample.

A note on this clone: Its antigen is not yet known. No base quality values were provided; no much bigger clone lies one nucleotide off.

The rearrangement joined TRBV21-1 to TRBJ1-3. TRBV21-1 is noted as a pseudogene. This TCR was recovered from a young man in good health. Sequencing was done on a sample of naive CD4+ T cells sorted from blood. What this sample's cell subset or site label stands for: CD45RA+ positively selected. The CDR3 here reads CASSKAFVGGNTIYF. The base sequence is TGTGCCAGCAGCAAAGCGTTTGTAGGGGGAAACACCATATATTTT.